This T cell receptor beta chain emerged from a study of Graves' ophthalmopathy and Graves' hyperthyroidism. Study context: There was a collection of peripheral blood at initial diagnosis, before any treatment. Study-wide points: Also, most clonotypes expanded in the thyroid above 0.001 frequency appeared in blood.

The CDR3 covers 14 residues. Germline V lookup: CDR1 KGHDR, CDR2 SFDVKD. V shed 4 bases and J shed 4 bases, with 12 bases lying between them. Certain patients were not enrolled. These were patients with other autoimmune diseases, uncontrolled infections, pregnancy or lactation. Investigators amplified TCR beta CDR3 regions from RNA transcripts. Second-round multiplex PCR came after a first-round RT-PCR that employed HTBI primers. TCRdb redid the calling of the multiplex PCR reads with MiXCR, one entry per CDR3 protein. There are about 220,000 distinct CDR3 sequences in the sample; 20% to 25% occur only once, and 43% lies in the top ten. This clonotype was counted ten times or more. No antigen is known for it.

The material sequenced was peripheral blood. The sequence came from a woman aged 45-60 years with Graves' ophthalmopathy. This rearrangement joins TRBV24-1 to TRBJ2-5; perhaps TRBD1 as D (6 bases). The CDR3 DNA reads TGTGCCACCAGTGACCGGGACATCTCAGAGACCCAGTACTTC. Translating gives CATSDRDISETQYF.